The entry that follows covers one T cell receptor (beta chain) sequence. The data were obtained in a study of blood T cells in healthy people across ages. A J-beta primer mix and a sample-barcoded 5' primer were used in a second PCR of about 7 to 12 cycles. TCRdb reprocessed the 5' RACE reads with MiXCR, giving one entry per CDR3 protein. This table holds hundreds of thousands of distinct CDR3 sequences, roughly half found once. Sequencing was performed on blood. The source is a woman over 75 in good health.

The CDR3 protein is CACARGRIVNVNEQFF. CDR3 coding DNA: TGTGCCTGCGCTCGGGGGAGGATAGTAAATGTTAATGAGCAGTTCTTC. The rearrangement joins TRBV6-2 or TRBV6-3 to TRBJ2-1; weak D call: TRBD2 (6 bases). Trimming cost V 11 bases and J 7 bases, with 27 bases left between them. Germline V gene sequence: CDR1 MNHEY, CDR2 SVGEGT. CDR3 length: 16 amino acids.